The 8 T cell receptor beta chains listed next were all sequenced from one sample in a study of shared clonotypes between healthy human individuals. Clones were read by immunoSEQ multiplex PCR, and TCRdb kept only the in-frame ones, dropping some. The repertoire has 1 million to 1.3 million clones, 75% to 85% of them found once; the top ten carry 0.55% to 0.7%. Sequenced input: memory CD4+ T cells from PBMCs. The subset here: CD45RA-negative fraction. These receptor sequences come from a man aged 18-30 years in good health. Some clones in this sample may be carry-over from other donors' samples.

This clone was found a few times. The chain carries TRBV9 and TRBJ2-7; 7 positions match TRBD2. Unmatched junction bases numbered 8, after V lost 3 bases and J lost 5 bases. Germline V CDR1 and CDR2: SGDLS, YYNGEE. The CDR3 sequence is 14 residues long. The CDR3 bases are TGTGCCAGCAGCGGACCGGGACTATCGAACGAGCAGTACTTC. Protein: CASSGPGLSNEQYF.

The CDR3 spells CASGGWDGTGELFF. DNA for the CDR3: TGTGCCAGCGGTGGGTGGGACGGGACCGGGGAGCTGTTTTTT. This rearrangement joins TRBV27 to TRBJ2-2, with D tentatively TRBD1 or TRBD2 (5 bases each). This CDR3 has 14 amino acids. Trimming left V 8 bases short and J 5 bases short, with 15 bases between. The germline gives CDR1 MNHEY, CDR2 SMNVEV (reference sequence).

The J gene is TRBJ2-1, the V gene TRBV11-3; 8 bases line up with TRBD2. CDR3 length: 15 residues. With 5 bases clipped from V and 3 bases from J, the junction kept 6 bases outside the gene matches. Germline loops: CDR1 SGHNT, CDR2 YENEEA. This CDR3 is CASSPARGGYNEQFF. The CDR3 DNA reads TGTGCCAGCAGCCCCGCTCGGGGGGGCTACAATGAGCAGTTCTTC.

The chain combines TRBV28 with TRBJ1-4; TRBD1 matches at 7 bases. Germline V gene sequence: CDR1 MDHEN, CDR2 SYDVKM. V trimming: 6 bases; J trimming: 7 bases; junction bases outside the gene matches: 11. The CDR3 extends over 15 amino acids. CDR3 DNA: TGTGCCAGCAGCTCAACGGAGGGGGCAGGTGAAAAACTGTTTTTT. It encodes CASSSTEGAGEKLFF.

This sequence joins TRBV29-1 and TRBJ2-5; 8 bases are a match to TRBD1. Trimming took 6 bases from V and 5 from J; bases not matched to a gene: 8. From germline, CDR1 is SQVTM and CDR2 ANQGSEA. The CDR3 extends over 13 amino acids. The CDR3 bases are TGCAGCGTCCTCAGGGGGCTGGCTGAGACCCAGTACTTC. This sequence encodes CSVLRGLAETQYF.

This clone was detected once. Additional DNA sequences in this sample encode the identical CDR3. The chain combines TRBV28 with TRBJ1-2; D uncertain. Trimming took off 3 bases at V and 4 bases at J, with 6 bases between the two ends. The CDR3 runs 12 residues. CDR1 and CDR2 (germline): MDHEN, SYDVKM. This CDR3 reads CASSFEGYGYTF. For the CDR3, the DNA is TGTGCCAGCAGTTTCGAAGGCTATGGCTACACCTTC.

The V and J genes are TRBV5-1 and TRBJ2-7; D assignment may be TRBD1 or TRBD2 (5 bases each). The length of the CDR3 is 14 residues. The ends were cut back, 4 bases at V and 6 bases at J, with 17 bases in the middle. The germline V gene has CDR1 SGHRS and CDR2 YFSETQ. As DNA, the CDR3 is TGCGCCAGCAGCCGGGTGTTGGGGGTCGGCGAGCAGTACTTC. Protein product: CASSRVLGVGEQYF.

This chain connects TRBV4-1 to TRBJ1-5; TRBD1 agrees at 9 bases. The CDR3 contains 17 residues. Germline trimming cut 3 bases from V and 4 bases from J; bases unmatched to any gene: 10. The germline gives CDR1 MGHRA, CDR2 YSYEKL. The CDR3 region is CASSQSLGQGFNQPQHF. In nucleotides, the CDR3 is TGCGCCAGCAGCCAGTCTCTTGGACAGGGGTTTAATCAGCCCCAGCATTTT.